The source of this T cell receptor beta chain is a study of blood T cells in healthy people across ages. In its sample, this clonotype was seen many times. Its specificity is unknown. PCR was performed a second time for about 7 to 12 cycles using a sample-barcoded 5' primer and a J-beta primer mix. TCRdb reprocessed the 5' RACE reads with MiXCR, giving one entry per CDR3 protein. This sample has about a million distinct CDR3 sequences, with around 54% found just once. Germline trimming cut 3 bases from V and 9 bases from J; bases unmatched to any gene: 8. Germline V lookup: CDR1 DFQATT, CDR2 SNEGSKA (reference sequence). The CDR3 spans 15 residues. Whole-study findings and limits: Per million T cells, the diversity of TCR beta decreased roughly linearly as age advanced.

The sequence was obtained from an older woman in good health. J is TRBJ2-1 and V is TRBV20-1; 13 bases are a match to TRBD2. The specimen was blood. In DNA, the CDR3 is TGCAGTGCTAGGGTCCCGGGACTAGCGGGAAGTGAGCAGTTCTTC. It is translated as CSARVPGLAGSEQFF.